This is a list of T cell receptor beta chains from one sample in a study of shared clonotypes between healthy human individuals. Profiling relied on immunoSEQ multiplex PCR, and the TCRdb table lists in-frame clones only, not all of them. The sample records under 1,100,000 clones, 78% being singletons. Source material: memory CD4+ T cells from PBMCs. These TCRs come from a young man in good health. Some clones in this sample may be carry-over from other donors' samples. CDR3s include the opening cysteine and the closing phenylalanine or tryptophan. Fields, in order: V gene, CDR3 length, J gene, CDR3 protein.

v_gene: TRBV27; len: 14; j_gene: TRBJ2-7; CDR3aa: CASRLAGGRYEQYF
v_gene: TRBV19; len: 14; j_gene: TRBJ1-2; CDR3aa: CASSMGTAHYGYTF
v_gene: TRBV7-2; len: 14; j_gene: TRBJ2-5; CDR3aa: CASSFQEGLETQYF
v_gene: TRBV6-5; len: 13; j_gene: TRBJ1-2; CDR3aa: CASRGSANYGYTF
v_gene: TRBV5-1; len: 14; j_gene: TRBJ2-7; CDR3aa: CASSLGQGGSEQYF
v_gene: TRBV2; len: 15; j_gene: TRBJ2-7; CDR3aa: CASTTLAVRSYEQYF
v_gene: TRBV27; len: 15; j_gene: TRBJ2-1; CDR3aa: CASSLRGDSYNEQFF
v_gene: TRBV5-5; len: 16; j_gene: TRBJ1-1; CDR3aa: CASSRIITRGLTEAFF
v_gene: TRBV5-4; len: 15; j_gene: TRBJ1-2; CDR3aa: CASSTGTGGMEGYTF
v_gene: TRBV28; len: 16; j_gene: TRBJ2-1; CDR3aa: CASSYPGGGGLLEQFF
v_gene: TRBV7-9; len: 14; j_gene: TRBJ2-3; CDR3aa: CASSFRYGADTQYF
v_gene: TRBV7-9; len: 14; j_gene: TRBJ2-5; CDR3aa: CATKVVGSGETQYF
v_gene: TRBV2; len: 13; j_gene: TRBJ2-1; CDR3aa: CASSEGSVNEQFF
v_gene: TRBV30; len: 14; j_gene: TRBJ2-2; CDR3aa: CACSAGLGAGELFF
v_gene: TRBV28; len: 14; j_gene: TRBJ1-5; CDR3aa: CASSWGNSNQPQHF
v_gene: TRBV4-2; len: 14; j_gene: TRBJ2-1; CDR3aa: CASSQVGGSHEQFF
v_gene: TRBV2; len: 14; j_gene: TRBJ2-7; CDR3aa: CASSPRQGANEQYF
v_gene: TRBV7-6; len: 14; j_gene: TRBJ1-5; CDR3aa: CASSRDVGNQPQHF
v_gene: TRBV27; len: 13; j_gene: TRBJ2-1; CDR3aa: CASSPDVAGTQFF
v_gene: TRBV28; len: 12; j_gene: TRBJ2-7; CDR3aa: CASSSGIPGEYF
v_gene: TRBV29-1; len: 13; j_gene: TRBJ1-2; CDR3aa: CSIQGAMGYGYTF
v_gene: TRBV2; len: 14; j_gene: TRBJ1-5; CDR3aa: CASSQTATHQPQHF
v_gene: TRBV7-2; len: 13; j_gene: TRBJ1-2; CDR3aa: CASSNFLNYGYTF
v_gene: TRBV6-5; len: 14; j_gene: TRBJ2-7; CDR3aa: CASTPRREGGEQYF
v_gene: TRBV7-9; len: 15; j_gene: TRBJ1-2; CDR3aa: CASSFTGSTIYGYTF
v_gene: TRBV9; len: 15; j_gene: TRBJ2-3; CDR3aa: CASSKGGRGSDTQYF
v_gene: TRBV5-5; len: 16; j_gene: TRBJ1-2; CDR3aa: CASSLRLQGTLYGYTF
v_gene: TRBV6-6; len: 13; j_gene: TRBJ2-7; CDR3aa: CASSRLVSYEQYF
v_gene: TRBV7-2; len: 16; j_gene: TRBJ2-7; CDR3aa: CASSLTVGALTYEQYF
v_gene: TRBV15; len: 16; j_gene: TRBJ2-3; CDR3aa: CATSTPERGSGDTQYF
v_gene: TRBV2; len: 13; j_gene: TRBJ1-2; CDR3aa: CASSGQYNYGYTF
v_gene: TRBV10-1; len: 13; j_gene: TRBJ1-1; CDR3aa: CATRTGANTEAFF
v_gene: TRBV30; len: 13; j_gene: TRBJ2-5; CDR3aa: CAWSRGTQETQYF
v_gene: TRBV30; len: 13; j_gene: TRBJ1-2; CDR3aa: CAWTVGGLNGYTF
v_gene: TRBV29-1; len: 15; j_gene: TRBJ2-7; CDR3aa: CSVKIGDRGFYEQYF
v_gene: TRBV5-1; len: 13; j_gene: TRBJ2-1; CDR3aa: CASMASGYNEQFF
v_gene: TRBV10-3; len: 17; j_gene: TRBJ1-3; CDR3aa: CAISESGGPSSGNTIYF
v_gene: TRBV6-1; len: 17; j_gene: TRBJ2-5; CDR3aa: CASSERDRGRSYETQYF
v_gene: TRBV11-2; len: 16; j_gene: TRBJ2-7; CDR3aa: CASRHLGRGLIYEQYF
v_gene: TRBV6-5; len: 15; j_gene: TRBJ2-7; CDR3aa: CASSYSRPGPYEQYF
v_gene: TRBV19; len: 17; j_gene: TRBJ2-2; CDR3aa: CASSTLAGARGGGELFF
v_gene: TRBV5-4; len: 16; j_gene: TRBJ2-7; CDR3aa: CASSLGTSGSVHEQYF
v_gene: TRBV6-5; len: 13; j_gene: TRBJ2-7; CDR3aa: CASRGTGSYEQYF
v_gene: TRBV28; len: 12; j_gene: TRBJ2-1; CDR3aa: CASSLMARRQFF
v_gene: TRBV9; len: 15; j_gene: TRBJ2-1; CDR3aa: CASSVTGTSINEQFF
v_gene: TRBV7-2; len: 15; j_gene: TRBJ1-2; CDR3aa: CASSPRGGGIYGYTF
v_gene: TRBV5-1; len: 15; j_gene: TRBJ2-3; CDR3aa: CASSLADRSTDTQYF
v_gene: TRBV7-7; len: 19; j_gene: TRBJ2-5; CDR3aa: CASSPRGLGLAGGVETQYF